This T cell receptor beta chain was captured in a study of blood T cell repertoires in COVID-19. All enrollees were about 18 to 89 years old and from under 25 US areas. Cohort placement rested on clinical history that participants reported themselves. Two negative PCRs, clearance, or symptom resolution were required of recovered Cohort 3 donors. How the authors handled the data: Reference gene primer amplification yielded estimated nucleated cell counts. Profiled with immunoSEQ multiplex PCR; TCRdb holds only in-frame clones, not every one. D and trimming come from the DNA, and the V and J calls and clone size come from that table. The table includes hundreds of thousands of clones, around nine tenths detected once. Germline CDR1 reads SGHRS; CDR2 reads YFSETQ. CDR3 length: 16 amino acids. V shed 0 bases and J 9 bases; nucleotides not matched to a gene: 9.

The gene calls are TRBV5-1 and TRBJ2-1; 10 bases are shared with TRBD2. Sequenced input: PBMCs or T cells enriched from blood (not recorded which). The clonotype comes from a woman in her fifties or sixties who had recovered from COVID-19. CDR3 nucleotides: TGCGCCAGCAGCTTGGTTCCTAGCGGGAGCCCCGGTGAGCAGTTCTTC. This codes for CASSLVPSGSPGEQFF.